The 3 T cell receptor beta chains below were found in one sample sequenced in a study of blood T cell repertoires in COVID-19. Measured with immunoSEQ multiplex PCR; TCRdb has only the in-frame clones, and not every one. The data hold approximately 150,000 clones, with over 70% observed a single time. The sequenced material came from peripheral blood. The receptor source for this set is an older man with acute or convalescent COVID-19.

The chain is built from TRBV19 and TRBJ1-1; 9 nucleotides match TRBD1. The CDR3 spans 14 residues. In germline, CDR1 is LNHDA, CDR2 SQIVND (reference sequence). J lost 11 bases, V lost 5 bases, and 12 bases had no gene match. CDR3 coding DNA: TGTGCCAGTAGTTTGATCCGGGACAGGGTTTCGGCTTTCTTT. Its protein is CASSLIRDRVSAFF.

This CDR3 reads CAISARGSIYEQYF. CDR3 DNA: TGTGCCATCAGTGCTCGGGGATCGATTTACGAGCAGTACTTC. This chain joins TRBV10-3 and TRBJ2-7; the D gene is possibly TRBD2 (5 bases). The germline V gene encodes CDR1 ENHRY and CDR2 SYGVKD. V was shortened by 4 bases and J by 4 bases, with 14 bases between the two germline ends. This CDR3 has 14 amino acids.

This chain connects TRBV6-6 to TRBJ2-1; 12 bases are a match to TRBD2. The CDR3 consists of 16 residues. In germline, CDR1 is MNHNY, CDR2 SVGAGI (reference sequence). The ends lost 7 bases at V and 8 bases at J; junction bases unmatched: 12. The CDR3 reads CASTPYSSGGDDEQFF. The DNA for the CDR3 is TGTGCCAGCACTCCCTACTCTAGCGGGGGGGATGATGAGCAGTTCTTC.